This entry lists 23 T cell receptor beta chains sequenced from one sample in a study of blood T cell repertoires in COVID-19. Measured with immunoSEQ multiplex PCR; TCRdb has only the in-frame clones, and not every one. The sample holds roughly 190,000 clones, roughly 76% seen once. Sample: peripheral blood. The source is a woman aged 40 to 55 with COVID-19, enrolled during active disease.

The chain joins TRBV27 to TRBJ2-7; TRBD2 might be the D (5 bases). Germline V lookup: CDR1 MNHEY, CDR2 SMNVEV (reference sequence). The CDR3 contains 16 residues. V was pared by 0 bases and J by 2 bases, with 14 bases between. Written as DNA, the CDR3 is TGTGCCAGCAGTTTATCGCGCGGGCTACAGACCTACGAGCAGTACTTC. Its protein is CASSLSRGLQTYEQYF.

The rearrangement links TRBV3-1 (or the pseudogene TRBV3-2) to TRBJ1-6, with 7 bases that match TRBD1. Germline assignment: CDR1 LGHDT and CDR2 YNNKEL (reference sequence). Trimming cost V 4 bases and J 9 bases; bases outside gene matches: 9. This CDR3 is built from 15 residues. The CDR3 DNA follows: TGTGCCAGCAGCCCCGGACAGGTTTTAAGTTCACCCCTCCACTTT. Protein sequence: CASSPGQVLSSPLHF.

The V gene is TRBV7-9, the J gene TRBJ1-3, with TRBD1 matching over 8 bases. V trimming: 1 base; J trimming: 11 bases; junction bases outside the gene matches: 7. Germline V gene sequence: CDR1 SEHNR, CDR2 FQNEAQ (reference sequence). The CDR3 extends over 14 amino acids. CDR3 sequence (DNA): TGTGCCAGCAGCTTAGGCTCAGGGGGCCCGGCCATATATTTT. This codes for CASSLGSGGPAIYF.

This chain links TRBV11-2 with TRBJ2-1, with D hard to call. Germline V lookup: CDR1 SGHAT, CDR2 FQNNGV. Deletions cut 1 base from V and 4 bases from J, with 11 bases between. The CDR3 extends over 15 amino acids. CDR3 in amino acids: CASSLVVRSYNEQFF. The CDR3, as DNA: TGTGCCAGCAGCTTAGTCGTGCGGTCGTACAATGAGCAGTTCTTC.

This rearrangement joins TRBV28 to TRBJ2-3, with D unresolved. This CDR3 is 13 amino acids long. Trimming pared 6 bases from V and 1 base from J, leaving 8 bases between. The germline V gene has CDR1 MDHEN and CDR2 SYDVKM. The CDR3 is CASRPAGTDTQYF. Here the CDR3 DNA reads TGTGCCAGCAGACCGGCGGGCACAGATACGCAGTATTTT.

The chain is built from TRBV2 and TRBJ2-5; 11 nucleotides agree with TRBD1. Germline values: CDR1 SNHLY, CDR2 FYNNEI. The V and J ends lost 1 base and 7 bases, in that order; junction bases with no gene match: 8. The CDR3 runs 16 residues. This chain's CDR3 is CASSEGRTGGSGTQYF. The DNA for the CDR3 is TGTGCCAGCAGTGAAGGGAGGACAGGGGGCAGTGGGACCCAGTACTTC.

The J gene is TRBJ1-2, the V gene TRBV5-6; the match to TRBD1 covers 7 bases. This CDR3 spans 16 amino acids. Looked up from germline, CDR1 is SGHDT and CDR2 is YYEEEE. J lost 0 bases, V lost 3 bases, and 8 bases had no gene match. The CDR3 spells CASSWKGQPPNYGYTF. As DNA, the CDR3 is TGTGCCAGCAGCTGGAAGGGACAGCCACCTAACTATGGCTACACCTTC.

CDR3 bases: TGCAGCGTTGAAGGAAAACTGTCAGATACGCAGTATTTT. The encoded protein is CSVEGKLSDTQYF. The rearrangement joins TRBV29-1 to TRBJ2-3; unclear D gene. V lost 1 base to trimming and J lost 4 bases, with 9 bases between them. Germline CDR1 SQVTM, CDR2 ANQGSEA. The CDR3 contains 13 residues.

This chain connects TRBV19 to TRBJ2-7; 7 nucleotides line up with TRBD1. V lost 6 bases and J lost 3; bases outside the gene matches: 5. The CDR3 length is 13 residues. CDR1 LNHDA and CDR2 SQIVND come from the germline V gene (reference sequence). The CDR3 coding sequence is TGTGCCAGTAGCCCGGGACAGAACTACGAGCAGTACGTC. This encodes CASSPGQNYEQYV.

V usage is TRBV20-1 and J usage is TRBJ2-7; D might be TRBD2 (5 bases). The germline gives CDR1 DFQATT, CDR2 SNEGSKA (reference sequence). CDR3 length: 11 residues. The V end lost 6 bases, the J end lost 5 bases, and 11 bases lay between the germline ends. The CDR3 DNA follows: TGCAGTGCCACGGGAATCCACGAGCAGTACTTC. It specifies CSATGIHEQYF.

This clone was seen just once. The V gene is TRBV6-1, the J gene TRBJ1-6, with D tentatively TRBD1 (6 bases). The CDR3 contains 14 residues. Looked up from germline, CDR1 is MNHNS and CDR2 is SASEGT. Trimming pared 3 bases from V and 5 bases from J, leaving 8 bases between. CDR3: CASSDYRDNSPLHF. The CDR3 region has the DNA TGTGCCAGCAGTGATTACAGGGATAATTCACCCCTCCACTTT.

As DNA, the CDR3 is TGTGCCAGCAGTCCCTCAGGCAGGGTGGGTTACGAGCAGTACTTC. Protein: CASSPSGRVGYEQYF. V usage is TRBV6-5 and J usage is TRBJ2-7; D perhaps matches TRBD1 (5 bases). The CDR3 covers 15 residues. Germline assignment: CDR1 MNHEY and CDR2 SVGAGI. Trimming took 5 bases from V and 4 from J, leaving 18 bases between them.

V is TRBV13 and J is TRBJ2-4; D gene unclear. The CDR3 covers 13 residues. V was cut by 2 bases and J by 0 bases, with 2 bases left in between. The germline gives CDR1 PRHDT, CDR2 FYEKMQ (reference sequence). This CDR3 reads CASSLLAKNIQYF. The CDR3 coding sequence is TGTGCCAGCAGCTTACTAGCCAAAAACATTCAGTACTTC.

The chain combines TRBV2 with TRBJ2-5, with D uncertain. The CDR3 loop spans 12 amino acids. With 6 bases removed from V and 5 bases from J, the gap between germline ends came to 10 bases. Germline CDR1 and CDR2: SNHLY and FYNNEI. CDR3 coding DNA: TGTGCCAGCAGGGTGGCAGGCGAGACCCAGTACTTC. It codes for CASRVAGETQYF.

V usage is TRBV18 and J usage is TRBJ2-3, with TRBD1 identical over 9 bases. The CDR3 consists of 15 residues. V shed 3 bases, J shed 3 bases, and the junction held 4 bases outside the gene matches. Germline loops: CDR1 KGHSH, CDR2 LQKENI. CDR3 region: CASSPTGGRTDTQYF. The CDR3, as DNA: TGTGCCAGCTCACCGACAGGGGGGCGGACAGATACGCAGTATTTT.

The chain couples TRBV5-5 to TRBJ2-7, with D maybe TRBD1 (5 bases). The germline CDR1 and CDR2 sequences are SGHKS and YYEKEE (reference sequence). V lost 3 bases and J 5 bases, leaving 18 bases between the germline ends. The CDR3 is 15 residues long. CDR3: CASSSTLGWGDEQYV. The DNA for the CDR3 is TGTGCCAGCAGCTCCACACTGGGGTGGGGCGACGAGCAGTACGTC.

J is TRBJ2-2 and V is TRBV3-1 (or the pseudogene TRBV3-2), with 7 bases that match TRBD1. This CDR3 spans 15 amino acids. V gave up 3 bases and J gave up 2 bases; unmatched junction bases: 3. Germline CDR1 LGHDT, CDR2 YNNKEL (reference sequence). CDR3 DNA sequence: TGTGCCAGCAGCCACAGGGGGTCAAACACCGGGGAGCTGTTTTTT. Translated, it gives CASSHRGSNTGELFF.

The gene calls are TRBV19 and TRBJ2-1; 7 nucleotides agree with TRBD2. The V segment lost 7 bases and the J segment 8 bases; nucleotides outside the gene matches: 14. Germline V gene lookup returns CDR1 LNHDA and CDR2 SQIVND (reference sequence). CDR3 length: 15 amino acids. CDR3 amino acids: CASKVKGAAGYEQFF. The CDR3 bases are TGTGCCAGTAAAGTTAAGGGTGCAGCGGGGTATGAGCAGTTCTTC.

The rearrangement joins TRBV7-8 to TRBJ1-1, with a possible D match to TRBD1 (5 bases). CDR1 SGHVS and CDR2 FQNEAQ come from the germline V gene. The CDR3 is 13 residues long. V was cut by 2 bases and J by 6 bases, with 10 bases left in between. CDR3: CASSLFSGAEAFF. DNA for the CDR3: TGTGCCAGCAGCTTATTTTCGGGGGCTGAAGCTTTCTTT.

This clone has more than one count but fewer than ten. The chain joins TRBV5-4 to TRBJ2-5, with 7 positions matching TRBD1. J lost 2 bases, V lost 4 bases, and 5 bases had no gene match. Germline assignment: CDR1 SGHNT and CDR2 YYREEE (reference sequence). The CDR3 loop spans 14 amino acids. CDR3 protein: CASSVGTEQETQYF. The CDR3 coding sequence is TGTGCCAGCAGCGTCGGGACAGAGCAAGAGACCCAGTACTTC.

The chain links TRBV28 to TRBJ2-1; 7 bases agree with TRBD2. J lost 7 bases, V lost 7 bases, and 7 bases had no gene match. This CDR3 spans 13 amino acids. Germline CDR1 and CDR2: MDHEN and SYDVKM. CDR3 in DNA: TGTGCCAGCATCCCCGGGGGGTTGAATGAGCAGTTCTTC. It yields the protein CASIPGGLNEQFF. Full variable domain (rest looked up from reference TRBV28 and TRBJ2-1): DVKVTQSSRYLVKRTGEKVFLECVQDMDHENMFWYRQDPGLGLRLIYFSYDVKMKEKGDIPEGYSVSREKKERFSLILESASTNQTSMYLCASIPGGLNEQFFGPGTRLTVL.

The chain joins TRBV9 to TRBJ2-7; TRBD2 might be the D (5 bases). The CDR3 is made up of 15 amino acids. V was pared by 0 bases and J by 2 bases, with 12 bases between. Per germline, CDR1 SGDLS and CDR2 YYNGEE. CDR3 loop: CASSVGMGATYEQYF. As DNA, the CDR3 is TGTGCCAGCAGCGTAGGTATGGGAGCGACCTACGAGCAGTACTTC. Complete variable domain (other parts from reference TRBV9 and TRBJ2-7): DSGVTQTPKHLITATGQRVTLRCSPRSGDLSVYWYQQSLDQGLQFLIQYYNGEERAKGNILERFSAQQFPDLHSELNLSSLELGDSALYFCASSVGMGATYEQYFGPGTRLTVT.

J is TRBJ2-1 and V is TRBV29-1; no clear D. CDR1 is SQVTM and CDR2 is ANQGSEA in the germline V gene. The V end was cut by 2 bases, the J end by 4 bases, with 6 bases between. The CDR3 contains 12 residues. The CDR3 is CSVERVYNEQFF. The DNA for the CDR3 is TGCAGCGTTGAACGTGTTTACAATGAGCAGTTCTTC.